These T cell receptor beta chains were read from a single sample in a study of OX40 agonist ivuxolimab in advanced cancers. Generated by immunoSEQ multiplex PCR, the TCRdb table keeps only in-frame clones and is missing some. The data contain approximately 91,000 clones, around 87% of them singletons. The sequenced sample was CD4+ or CD8+ T cells sorted from blood, obtained in a trial of the OX40 agonist ivuxolimab. The receptors were sampled from an adult with an advanced solid tumor such as melanoma, head and neck, liver or kidney cancer. The CDR3 runs from the conserved cysteine through the conserved F or W. A D gene is named only where the DNA matches it firmly. Some rows have no size entry. The others give once, few or many, or a class for an expanded clone.

D: TRBD1
size: once
J: TRBJ2-7
V: TRBV6-1
CDR3: CASSELRDSSYEQYF

D: .
size: .
J: TRBJ2-1
V: TRBV28
CDR3: CASTPFGPRNNEQFF

D: TRBD2
size: .
J: TRBJ2-5
V: TRBV7-2
CDR3: CASSLRLAGATQYF

D: .
size: .
J: TRBJ1-4
V: TRBV4-2
CDR3: CASSQVAVQGNEKLFF

D: TRBD2
size: .
J: TRBJ2-1
V: TRBV11-3
CDR3: CASSLMASGTGEQFF

D: .
size: .
J: TRBJ2-1
V: TRBV9
CDR3: CASSVGVAPTYNEQFF

D: TRBD1
size: .
J: TRBJ2-6
V: TRBV11-3
CDR3: CASSPWDRGTGANVLTF

D: TRBD1
size: .
J: TRBJ1-4
V: TRBV19
CDR3: CASSMGTGRNEKLFF

D: .
size: .
J: TRBJ2-1
V: TRBV6-1
CDR3: CASSDRIGYNEQFF

D: .
size: .
J: TRBJ2-5
V: TRBV7-7
CDR3: CASSLAGGTQYF

D: .
size: once
J: TRBJ1-4
V: TRBV5-5
CDR3: CASTSAGEKLFF

D: .
size: .
J: TRBJ1-1
V: TRBV7-8
CDR3: CASSLVDRSNTEAFF

D: TRBD2
size: .
J: TRBJ2-3
V: TRBV15
CDR3: CATSPTLAGTDTQYF

D: TRBD1
size: .
J: TRBJ1-1
V: TRBV7-3
CDR3: CASSLFFRTGGADTEAFF

D: .
size: .
J: TRBJ2-1
V: TRBV30
CDR3: CAWSVVGTGNEQFF

D: .
size: .
J: TRBJ2-3
V: TRBV20-1
CDR3: CSERSTDTQYF

D: .
size: .
J: TRBJ2-6
V: TRBV5-1
CDR3: CASRQGTTGANVLTF

D: .
size: .
J: TRBJ1-1
V: TRBV19
CDR3: CASSLGAGSPGATEAFF

D: TRBD2
size: .
J: TRBJ2-2
V: TRBV10-3
CDR3: CAISAGLAVSGELFF

D: .
size: .
J: TRBJ1-2
V: TRBV19
CDR3: CASRLQGRFYGYTF

D: TRBD1
size: .
J: TRBJ1-2
V: TRBV28
CDR3: CASSLSPGTAYGYTF

D: TRBD2
size: .
J: TRBJ2-3
V: TRBV29-1
CDR3: CSVVPRTSKADTQYF

D: .
size: .
J: TRBJ1-1
V: TRBV10-1
CDR3: CASSESGQTTEAFF

D: .
size: once
J: TRBJ1-2
V: TRBV5-1
CDR3: CASSRQDANYGYTF

D: .
size: .
J: TRBJ1-5
V: TRBV19
CDR3: CASSIVSGYSNQPQHF

D: .
size: .
J: TRBJ2-5
V: TRBV28
CDR3: CASSLSRGIMGETQYF

D: TRBD2
size: .
J: TRBJ2-1
V: TRBV5-1
CDR3: CASSLGLAGETEQFF

D: TRBD1
size: .
J: TRBJ1-3
V: TRBV14
CDR3: CASSQRTGLARVSGNTIYF

D: .
size: .
J: TRBJ1-4
V: TRBV30
CDR3: CALGRDGKARGEKLFF

D: TRBD1
size: .
J: TRBJ1-1
V: TRBV15
CDR3: CATSLETGVGTEAFF

D: .
size: .
J: TRBJ1-5
V: TRBV7-2
CDR3: CASSYSGGNQPQHF